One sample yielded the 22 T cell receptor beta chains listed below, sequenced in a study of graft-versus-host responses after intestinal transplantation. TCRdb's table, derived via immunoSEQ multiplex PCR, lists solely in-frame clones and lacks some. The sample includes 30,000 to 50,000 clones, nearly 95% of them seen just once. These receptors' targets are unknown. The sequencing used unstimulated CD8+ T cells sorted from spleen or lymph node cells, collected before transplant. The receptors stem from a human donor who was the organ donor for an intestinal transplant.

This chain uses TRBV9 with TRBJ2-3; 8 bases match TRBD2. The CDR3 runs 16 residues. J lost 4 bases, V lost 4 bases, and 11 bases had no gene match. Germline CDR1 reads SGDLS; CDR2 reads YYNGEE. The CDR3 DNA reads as TGTGCCAGCAGCCCGACGTTCGGGGGGGCCGCAGATACGCAGTATTTT. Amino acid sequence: CASSPTFGGAADTQYF.

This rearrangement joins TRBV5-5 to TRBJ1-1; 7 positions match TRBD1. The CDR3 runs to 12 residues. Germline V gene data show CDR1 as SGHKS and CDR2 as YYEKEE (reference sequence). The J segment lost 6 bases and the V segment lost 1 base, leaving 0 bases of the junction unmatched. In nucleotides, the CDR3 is TGTGCCAGCAGCTTGACAGGGGCTGAAGCTTTCTTT. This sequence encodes CASSLTGAEAFF. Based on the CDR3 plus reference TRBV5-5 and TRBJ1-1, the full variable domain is DAGVTQSPTHLIKTRGQQVTLRCSPISGHKSVSWYQQVLGQGPQFIFQYYEKEERGRGNFPDRFSARQFPNYSSELNVNALLLGDSALYLCASSLTGAEAFFGQGTRLTVV.

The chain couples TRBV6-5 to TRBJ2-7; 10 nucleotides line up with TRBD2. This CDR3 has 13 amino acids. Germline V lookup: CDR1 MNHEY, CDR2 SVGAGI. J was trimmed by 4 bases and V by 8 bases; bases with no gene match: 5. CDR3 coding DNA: TGTGCCAGCTTACTAGCGGGGCGGTACGAGCAGTACTTC. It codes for CASLLAGRYEQYF.

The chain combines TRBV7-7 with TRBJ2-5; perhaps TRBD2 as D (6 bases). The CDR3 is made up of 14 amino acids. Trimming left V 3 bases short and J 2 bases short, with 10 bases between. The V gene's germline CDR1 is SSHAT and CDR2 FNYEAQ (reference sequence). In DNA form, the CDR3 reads TGTGCCAGCAGCTTGCGCGGGGCTCAAGAGACCCAGTACTTC. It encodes CASSLRGAQETQYF.

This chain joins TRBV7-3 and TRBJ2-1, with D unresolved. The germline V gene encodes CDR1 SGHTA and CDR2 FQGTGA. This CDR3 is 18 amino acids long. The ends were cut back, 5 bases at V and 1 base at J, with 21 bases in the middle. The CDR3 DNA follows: TGTGCCAGCAGCATATCAATGGACCCAAAGGAGTCCTACAATGAGCAGTTCTTC. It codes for CASSISMDPKESYNEQFF.

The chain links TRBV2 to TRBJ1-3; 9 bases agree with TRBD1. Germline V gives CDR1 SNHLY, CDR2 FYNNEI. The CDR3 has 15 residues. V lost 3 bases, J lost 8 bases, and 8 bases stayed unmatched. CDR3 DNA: TGTGCCAGCAGTGACAACAGGGGGCTTCTTCACACCATATATTTT. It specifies CASSDNRGLLHTIYF.

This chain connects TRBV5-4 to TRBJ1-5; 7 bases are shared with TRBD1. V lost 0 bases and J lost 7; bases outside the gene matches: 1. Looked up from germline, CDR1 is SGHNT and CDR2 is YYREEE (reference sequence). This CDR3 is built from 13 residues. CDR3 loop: CASSLGGGQPQHF. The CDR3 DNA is TGTGCCAGCAGCTTGGGAGGGGGCCAGCCCCAGCATTTT.

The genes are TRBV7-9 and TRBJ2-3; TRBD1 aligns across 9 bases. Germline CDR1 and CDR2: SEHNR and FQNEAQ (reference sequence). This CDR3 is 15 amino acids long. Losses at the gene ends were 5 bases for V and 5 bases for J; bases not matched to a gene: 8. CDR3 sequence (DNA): TGTGCCAGCAGCGACAGGACAGGGGTAGGAGATACGCAGTATTTT. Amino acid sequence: CASSDRTGVGDTQYF.

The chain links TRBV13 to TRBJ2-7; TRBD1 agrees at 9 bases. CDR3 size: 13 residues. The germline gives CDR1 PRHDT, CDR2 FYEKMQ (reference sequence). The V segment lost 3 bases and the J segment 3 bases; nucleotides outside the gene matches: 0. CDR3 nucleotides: TGTGCCAGCAGCTTGGGACAGGGCTACGAGCAGTACTTC. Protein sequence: CASSLGQGYEQYF.

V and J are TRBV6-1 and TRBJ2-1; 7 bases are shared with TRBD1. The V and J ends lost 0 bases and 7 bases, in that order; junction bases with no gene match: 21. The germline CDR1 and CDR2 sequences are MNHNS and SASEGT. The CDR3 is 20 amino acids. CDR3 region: CASSEAHRDSESAKANEQFF. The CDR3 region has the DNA TGTGCCAGCAGTGAAGCCCACCGGGACAGCGAATCGGCAAAGGCGAATGAGCAGTTCTTC.

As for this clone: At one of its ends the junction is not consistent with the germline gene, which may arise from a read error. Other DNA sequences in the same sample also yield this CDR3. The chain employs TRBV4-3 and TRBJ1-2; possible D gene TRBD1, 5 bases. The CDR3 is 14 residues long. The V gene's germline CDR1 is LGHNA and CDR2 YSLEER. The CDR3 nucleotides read TGCGCCAGCAGCCAAGAGACAGCTAATTATGGCTACACCTTC. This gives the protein CASSQETANYGYTF.

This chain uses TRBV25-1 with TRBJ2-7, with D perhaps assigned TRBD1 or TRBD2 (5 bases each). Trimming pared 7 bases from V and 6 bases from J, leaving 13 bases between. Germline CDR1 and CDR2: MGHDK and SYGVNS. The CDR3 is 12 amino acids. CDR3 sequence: CASTEGLGEQYF. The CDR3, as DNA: TGTGCCAGCACCGAGGGGTTGGGCGAGCAGTACTTC.

The CDR3 loop is CASSLTPHRGSEAFF. CDR3 coding DNA: TGTGCCAGCAGCTTAACCCCCCACAGGGGCTCTGAAGCTTTCTTT. V usage is TRBV11-2 and J usage is TRBJ1-1; 7 nucleotides match TRBD1. Per germline, CDR1 SGHAT and CDR2 FQNNGV. J lost 6 bases, V lost 2 bases, and 9 bases had no gene match. The CDR3 has 15 amino acids.

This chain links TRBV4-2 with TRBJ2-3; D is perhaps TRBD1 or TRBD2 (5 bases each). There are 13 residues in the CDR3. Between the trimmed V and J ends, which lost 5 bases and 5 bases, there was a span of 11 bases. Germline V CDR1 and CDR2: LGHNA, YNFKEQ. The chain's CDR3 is CASSLGPGDTQYF. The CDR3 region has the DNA TGTGCCAGCAGCTTGGGACCTGGAGATACGCAGTATTTT.

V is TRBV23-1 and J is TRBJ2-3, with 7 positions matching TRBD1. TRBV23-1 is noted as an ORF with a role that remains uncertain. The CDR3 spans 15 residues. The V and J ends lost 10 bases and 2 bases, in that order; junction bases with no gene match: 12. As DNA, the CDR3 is TGCGCCAACCCGCAGCCCAGGGGGTACACAGATACGCAGTATTTT. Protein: CANPQPRGYTDTQYF.

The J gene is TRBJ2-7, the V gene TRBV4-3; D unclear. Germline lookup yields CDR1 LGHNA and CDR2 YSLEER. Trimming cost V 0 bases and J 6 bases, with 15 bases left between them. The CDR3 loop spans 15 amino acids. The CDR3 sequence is CASSQDYLHLSEQYF. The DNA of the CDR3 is TGCGCCAGCAGCCAAGATTACCTGCACTTAAGCGAGCAGTACTTC.

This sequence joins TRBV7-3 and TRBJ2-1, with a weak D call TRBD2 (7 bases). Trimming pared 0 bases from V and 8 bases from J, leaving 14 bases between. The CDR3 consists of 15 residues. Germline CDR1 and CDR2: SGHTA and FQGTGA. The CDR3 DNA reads TGTGCCAGCAGCTTAACTTGGGGGGGGGCCGATGAGCAGTTCTTC. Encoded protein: CASSLTWGGADEQFF.

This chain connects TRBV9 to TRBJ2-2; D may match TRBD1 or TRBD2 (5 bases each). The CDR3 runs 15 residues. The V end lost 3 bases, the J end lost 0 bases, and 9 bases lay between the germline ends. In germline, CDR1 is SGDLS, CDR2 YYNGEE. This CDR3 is CASSGGAANTGELFF. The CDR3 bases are TGTGCCAGCAGCGGAGGGGCTGCGAACACCGGGGAGCTGTTTTTT.

CDR3: CASSSSAGRDGYTF. DNA for the CDR3: TGTGCCAGCAGTTCGAGCGCAGGGAGGGATGGCTACACCTTC. The chain is built from TRBV28 and TRBJ1-2; tentative D call: TRBD1 (5 bases). The V and J ends lost 4 bases and 6 bases respectively, with 15 bases between them. Germline V gives CDR1 MDHEN, CDR2 SYDVKM. This CDR3 contains 14 residues.

This CDR3 reads CASSEARGGLLEQFF. The CDR3 region has the DNA TGTGCCAGCAGTGAAGCCCGGGGGGGCCTCCTTGAGCAGTTCTTC. V gene TRBV6-1 combines with J gene TRBJ2-1, with 8 bases fitting TRBD2. V lost 0 bases, J lost 9 bases, and 7 bases stayed unmatched. The V gene's germline CDR1 is MNHNS and CDR2 SASEGT. The CDR3 spans 15 residues.

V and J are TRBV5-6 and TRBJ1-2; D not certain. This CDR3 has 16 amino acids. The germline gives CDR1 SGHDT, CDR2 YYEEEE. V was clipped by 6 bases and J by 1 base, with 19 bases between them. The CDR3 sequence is CASTTEMEEFNYGYTF. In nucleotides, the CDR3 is TGTGCCAGCACTACCGAAATGGAGGAGTTTAACTATGGCTACACCTTC.

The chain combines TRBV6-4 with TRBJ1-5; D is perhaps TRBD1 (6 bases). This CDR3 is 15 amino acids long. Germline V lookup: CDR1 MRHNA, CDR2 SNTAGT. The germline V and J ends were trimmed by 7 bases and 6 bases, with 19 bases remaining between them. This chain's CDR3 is CASIILTGMGQPQHF. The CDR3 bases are TGTGCCAGCATAATACTTACAGGGATGGGTCAGCCCCAGCATTTT.